One sample yielded the 32 T cell receptor beta chains listed below, sequenced in a study of glioma-infiltrating T cells. TCR alpha and beta CDR3 regions were amplified from RNA using iRepertoire nested multiplex PCR. Via MiXCR, TCRdb re-called the multiplex PCR reads, giving one row per CDR3 protein. The sample shows approximately 190,000 distinct CDR3 sequences, more than 30% of them seen only once. Input material: glioma tissue, nonneoplastic brain tissue, or PBMCs (not recorded which). These receptor sequences come from a human donor with low-grade glioma or glioblastoma, undergoing nonglioma brain surgery, or in good health (not recorded which).

A note on this clonotype: One base away lies a much larger clone, so this may be a sequencing read error. The V and J genes are TRBV5-5 and TRBJ2-3; 8 bases line up with TRBD2. The CDR3 runs to 14 residues. V lost 3 bases and J lost 4; bases outside the gene matches: 4. Germline assignment: CDR1 SGHKS and CDR2 YYEKEE (reference sequence). The CDR3 bases are TGTGCCAGCAGCTGGGGACTAGAGGCAGATACGCAGTATTTT. It specifies CASSWGLEADTQYF. The full variable domain, with the rest looked up from reference TRBV5-5 and TRBJ2-3, is DAGVTQSPTHLIKTRGQQVTLRCSPISGHKSVSWYQQVLGQGPQFIFQYYEKEERGRGNFPDRFSARQFPNYSSELNVNALLLGDSALYLCASSWGLEADTQYFGPGTRLTVL.

The sample holds many counts of this clonotype. J is TRBJ1-1 and V is TRBV2, with D unresolved. The CDR3 totals 13 residues. The ends were cut back, 4 bases at V and 0 bases at J, with 6 bases in the middle. From germline, CDR1 is SNHLY and CDR2 FYNNEI. CDR3 bases: TGTGCCAGCAGTGGAGAAGTGAACACTGAAGCTTTCTTT. Translated: CASSGEVNTEAFF.

About this clonotype itself: This may be a read error, as it is one base from a much larger clone. The V and J genes are TRBV2 and TRBJ1-2, with D perhaps TRBD1 (6 bases). The V end was cut by 9 bases, the J end by 6 bases, with 14 bases between. Germline CDR1 SNHLY, CDR2 FYNNEI. The CDR3 is 12 residues long. The CDR3 DNA sequence: TGTGCCAGGAAAACAGGGACCAATGGCTACACCTTC. Its translation: CARKTGTNGYTF.

The sample holds many counts of this clonotype. The rearrangement links TRBV7-2 to TRBJ2-1; 14 nucleotides agree with TRBD2. The ends lost 7 bases at V and 9 bases at J; junction bases unmatched: 8. Germline V lookup: CDR1 SGHTA, CDR2 FQGNSA. The CDR3 is 15 residues long. The CDR3 loop reads CASTSGLAGEGEQFF. The CDR3 DNA reads as TGTGCCAGCACCTCGGGACTAGCGGGAGAGGGTGAGCAGTTCTTC. The full variable domain, with the rest looked up from reference TRBV7-2 and TRBJ2-1, is GAGVSQSPSNKVTEKGKDVELRCDPISGHTALYWYRQSLGQGLEFLIYFQGNSAPDKSGLPSDRFSAERTGGSVSTLTIQRTQQEDSAVYLCASTSGLAGEGEQFFGPGTRLTVL.

This clonotype appeared many times. This sequence joins TRBV7-2 and TRBJ2-1; D is possibly TRBD2 (5 bases). Germline lookup yields CDR1 SGHTA and CDR2 FQGNSA. With 5 bases removed from V and 4 bases from J, the gap between germline ends came to 15 bases. The CDR3 loop spans 15 amino acids. The CDR3 nucleotides are TGTGCCAGCAGCGTGGGAGTAATAGGGTACAATGAGCAGTTCTTC. Protein: CASSVGVIGYNEQFF.

This clonotype was counted ten times or more. This sequence joins TRBV29-1 and TRBJ1-4; D gene unclear. CDR1 is SQVTM and CDR2 is ANQGSEA in the germline V gene. V was cut by 2 bases and J by 4 bases, with 5 bases left in between. The CDR3 has 12 residues. Here the CDR3 reads CSVELSNEKLFF. DNA for the CDR3: TGCAGCGTTGAACTCAGTAATGAAAAACTGTTTTTT.

This rearrangement joins TRBV15 to TRBJ1-1, with 7 bases that match TRBD1. This CDR3 contains 14 residues. CDR1 is LNHNV, CDR2 YYDKDF, per germline (reference sequence). The V gene end was trimmed by 4 bases and the J gene end by 1 base; junction bases not matched to a gene: 3. This CDR3 is CATSTGTENTEAFF. The CDR3 nucleotides are TGTGCCACCAGCACAGGGACAGAGAACACTGAAGCTTTCTTT.

On this clonotype itself: The junction does not match germline at one end; this may be a read error. This chain connects TRBV5-6 to TRBJ1-1, with D uncertain. CDR1 and CDR2 from the germline V gene are SGHDT and YYEEEE. This CDR3 contains 12 residues. DNA for the CDR3: TGTGCCGGCAGCTTGGTCAACACTGAAGCTTTCTTT. Its protein product is CAGSLVNTEAFF.

V is TRBV29-1 and J is TRBJ2-1, with 14 bases that match TRBD2. Germline lookup yields CDR1 SQVTM and CDR2 ANQGSEA. The V gene end was trimmed by 6 bases and the J gene end by 8 bases; junction bases not matched to a gene: 9. This CDR3 is built from 15 residues. The CDR3 loop reads CSVGLAGDFGDEQFF. CDR3 coding DNA: TGCAGCGTGGGACTAGCGGGAGACTTTGGCGATGAGCAGTTCTTC.

This clonotype was seen repeatedly, ten times or more. The V call is TRBV6-1, the J call TRBJ2-3; TRBD1 matches at 10 bases. J was trimmed by 5 bases and V by 8 bases; bases with no gene match: 7. Germline assignment: CDR1 MNHNS and CDR2 SASEGT. There are 14 residues in the CDR3. Here the CDR3 DNA reads TGTGCCAGCTCGAGACAGGGGGCTAAAGATACGCAGTATTTT. Protein product: CASSRQGAKDTQYF.

With regard to this clonotype: A much larger clonotype is one base distant, so this may be a read error. CDR3 DNA sequence: TGTGCCAGCAGACCATACACCGGGGAGCTGTTTTTT. Translating it yields CASRPYTGELFF. This sequence joins TRBV3-1 and TRBJ2-2; D gene unclear. The CDR3 is 12 amino acids. V lost 6 bases to trimming and J lost 3 bases, with 5 bases between them. The germline V gene encodes CDR1 LGHDT and CDR2 YNNKEL (reference sequence).

In this sample, this clonotype turned up a few times. This rearrangement joins TRBV4-1 to TRBJ2-7, with 7 positions matching TRBD2. V shed 4 bases, J shed 0 bases, and the junction held 3 bases outside the gene matches. The CDR3 is 14 amino acids. Germline CDR1 is MGHRA and CDR2 is YSYEKL. The CDR3 coding sequence is TGCGCCAGCAGCCCTGGGACTAACTCCTACGAGCAGTACTTC. Translated, it gives CASSPGTNSYEQYF.

The rearrangement uses TRBV27 and TRBJ1-1; D is possibly TRBD1 (5 bases). The CDR3 consists of 18 residues. The germline CDR1 and CDR2 sequences are MNHEY and SMNVEV (reference sequence). V was trimmed by 10 bases and J by 6 bases, leaving 33 bases between them. Here the CDR3 DNA reads TGTGCCACCGGGGGAACTCCAGGAGGGGCAGGCATCGTCGCTGAAGCTTTCTTT. Its protein is CATGGTPGGAGIVAEAFF.

This clonotype has a count of ten or more. The chain uses TRBV28 and TRBJ2-4; TRBD2 agrees at 11 bases. The CDR3 is made up of 17 amino acids. J gave up 8 bases and V 6 bases, and 15 bases lay outside the gene matches. The germline CDR1 and CDR2 sequences are MDHEN and SYDVKM. In nucleotides, the CDR3 is TGTGCCAGCAGGGACAGGGGACTAGCGGCCCTGGGGGACATTCAGTACTTC. It codes for CASRDRGLAALGDIQYF.

This clonotype was counted at least ten times. The chain couples TRBV5-1 to TRBJ2-7, with unresolved D. The V gene lost 3 bases and the J gene lost 5 bases, with 9 bases spanning the gap. This CDR3 contains 12 residues. Germline V gene lookup returns CDR1 SGHRS and CDR2 YFSETQ. The CDR3 nucleotides are TGCGCCAGCAGCTGGAAATCTAACGAGCAGTACTTC. It yields the protein CASSWKSNEQYF. Using reference TRBV5-1 and TRBJ2-7 for the parts outside the CDR3, the full variable domain is KAGVTQTPRYLIKTRGQQVTLSCSPISGHRSVSWYQQTPGQGLQFLFEYFSETQRNKGNFPGRFSGRQFSNSRSEMNVSTLELGDSALYLCASSWKSNEQYFGPGTRLTVT.

This clonotype was counted a few times. The rearrangement links TRBV5-1 to TRBJ1-1; D perhaps matches TRBD1 (6 bases). Trimming removed 6 bases from V and 3 bases from J, with 9 bases in between. The CDR3 runs 12 residues. Per the germline V gene, CDR1 is SGHRS and CDR2 is YFSETQ. The CDR3, as DNA: TGCGCCAGCACGTGGACAGACACTGAAGCTTTCTTT. It yields the protein CASTWTDTEAFF. Using reference TRBV5-1 and TRBJ1-1 for the parts outside the CDR3, the full variable domain is KAGVTQTPRYLIKTRGQQVTLSCSPISGHRSVSWYQQTPGQGLQFLFEYFSETQRNKGNFPGRFSGRQFSNSRSEMNVSTLELGDSALYLCASTWTDTEAFFGQGTRLTVV.

In regard to this clonotype: The junction shows a germline mismatch at one end, possibly a read error. The CDR3 reads CASSQDSGGTGAYGDTF. CDR3 bases: TGTGCCAGCAGCCAAGATTCCGGCGGAACAGGAGCCTATGGCGACACCTTC. The chain recombines TRBV3-1 with TRBJ1-2, with a tentative D call TRBD1 (5 bases). CDR3 length equals 17 residues. Germline loops: CDR1 LGHDT, CDR2 YNNKEL (reference sequence).

There are many counts of this clonotype. The rearrangement uses TRBV28 and TRBJ1-5; D gene ambiguous. The CDR3 extends over 13 amino acids. Per the germline V gene, CDR1 is MDHEN and CDR2 is SYDVKM. V gave up 5 bases and J gave up 6 bases, with 11 bases separating them. CDR3 DNA: TGTGCCAGCAGTGGTGAAGTGGGTCAGCCCCAGCATTTT. As protein: CASSGEVGQPQHF.

The table lists this clonotype with a few counts. The CDR3 reads CASSSPTSGRVYEQYF. DNA for the CDR3: TGTGCCAGCAGCTCCCCCACTAGCGGGAGAGTTTACGAGCAGTACTTC. The chain employs TRBV5-6 and TRBJ2-7; 11 positions match TRBD2. Germline CDR1 is SGHDT and CDR2 is YYEEEE. The V gene end was trimmed by 3 bases and the J gene end by 4 bases; junction bases not matched to a gene: 9. This CDR3 has 16 residues. The full variable domain, in which reference TRBV5-6 and TRBJ2-7 provide the parts outside the CDR3, is DAGVTQSPTHLIKTRGQQVTLRCSPKSGHDTVSWYQQALGQGPQFIFQYYEEEERQRGNFPDRFSGHQFPNYSSELNVNALLLGDSALYLCASSSPTSGRVYEQYFGPGTRLTVT.

Remarks on this clonotype: With a much larger clone just one base away, this may be a read error. The chain couples TRBV7-2 to TRBJ2-7; the D gene is possibly TRBD2 (6 bases). The CDR3 extends over 15 amino acids. CDR1 and CDR2 from the germline V gene are SGHTA and FQGNSA. This CDR3 is CASSLAGRTLYDQYF. The CDR3, as DNA: TGTGCCAGCAGCTTAGCCGGGAGAACCCTGTACGATCAGTACTTC.

This clonotype occurred many times. The chain uses TRBV24-1 and TRBJ2-3, with D perhaps TRBD1 (5 bases). The CDR3 has 16 residues. Germline CDR1 KGHDR, CDR2 SFDVKD. Trimming cost V 12 bases and J 3 bases, with 24 bases left between them. The CDR3 loop is CAPLDILDTPTDTQYF. The DNA of the CDR3 is TGTGCCCCCTTGGATATACTGGACACTCCTACAGATACGCAGTATTTT.

This clonotype was seen ten or more times. This rearrangement joins TRBV7-9 to TRBJ1-2; D is unresolved. The germline V gene encodes CDR1 SEHNR and CDR2 FQNEAQ (reference sequence). The V gene lost 4 bases and the J gene lost 8 bases, with 14 bases spanning the gap. This CDR3 spans 13 amino acids. Here the CDR3 DNA reads TGTGCCAGCAGCTCCCGCGGTGGCGGGGGCTACACCTTC. This gives the protein CASSSRGGGGYTF.

This clonotype was observed a handful of times. This chain joins TRBV29-1 and TRBJ2-7; tentatively, D is TRBD2 (5 bases). Trimming took 5 bases from V and 6 from J, leaving 20 bases between them. This CDR3 spans 14 amino acids. Per germline, CDR1 SQVTM and CDR2 ANQGSEA. CDR3 protein: CSVWPLGSMGEQYF. The CDR3 DNA reads as TGCAGCGTTTGGCCTCTTGGGAGCATGGGCGAGCAGTACTTC.

Comment on this clonotype: Just one base apart from a much larger clone, this may be a read error. In nucleotides, the CDR3 is TGTGCCATCAGAATCCGGGACAGAAGTTATAATTCACCCCTCCACTTT. Protein sequence: CAIRIRDRSYNSPLHF. This chain links TRBV6-2 or TRBV6-3 with TRBJ1-6, with 7 bases that match TRBD1. This CDR3 has 16 residues. V lost 10 bases to trimming and J lost 4 bases; unmatched junction nucleotides: 13. Germline CDR1 MNHEY, CDR2 SVGEGT.

This clonotype showed up many times. The chain links TRBV14 to TRBJ2-1; D perhaps matches TRBD2 (6 bases). The CDR3 has 16 residues. Between the trimmed V and J ends, which lost 3 bases and 8 bases, there was a span of 20 bases. Germline V lookup: CDR1 SGHDN, CDR2 FVKESK. The CDR3 nucleotides read TGTGCCAGCAGCCACTCCCAGCGGGCCTATAGGGATGAGCAGTTCTTC. Protein: CASSHSQRAYRDEQFF.

Concerning this clonotype itself: This clone may be a read error of a much larger clone one base away. This chain joins TRBV2 and TRBJ1-2, with D unresolved. The CDR3 consists of 11 residues. Germline V gene lookup returns CDR1 SNHLY and CDR2 FYNNEI. Trimming took off 6 bases at V and 7 bases at J, with 9 bases between the two ends. For the CDR3, the DNA is TGTGCCAGCAGGGTAGGGTTTGGCTACACCTTC. Protein sequence: CASRVGFGYTF.

In regard to this clonotype: One end of the junction is discordant with germline, which a read error may explain. V gene TRBV6-2 or TRBV6-3 combines with J gene TRBJ1-1, with TRBD1 identical over 7 bases. The CDR3 runs to 13 residues. Germline V gene lookup returns CDR1 MNHEY and CDR2 SVGEGT. The chain's CDR3 is CASSDGQGTGALF. The DNA for the CDR3 is TGTGCCAGCAGTGATGGGCAGGGCACAGGGGCTTTGTTT.

This chain links TRBV10-3 with TRBJ2-2; maybe TRBD2 (6 bases). Germline values: CDR1 ENHRY, CDR2 SYGVKD. The ends were cut back, 0 bases at V and 7 bases at J, with 9 bases in the middle. The CDR3 covers 14 residues. The CDR3 region is CAISESNGSGELFF. The DNA for the CDR3 is TGTGCCATCAGTGAGTCGAACGGGAGCGGGGAGCTGTTTTTT.

Many counts were recorded for this clonotype. The genes are TRBV6-1 and TRBJ2-7, with 9 positions matching TRBD1. Germline V gene lookup returns CDR1 MNHNS and CDR2 SASEGT. CDR3 length: 14 amino acids. With 5 bases clipped from V and 0 bases from J, the junction kept 2 bases outside the gene matches. The CDR3 loop is CASSRQGGSYEQYF. CDR3 DNA sequence: TGTGCCAGCAGTCGACAGGGGGGCTCCTACGAGCAGTACTTC.

On this clonotype: It is likely a read error, because the conserved phenylalanine at the end of the CDR3 is missing. The V and J genes are TRBV12-3 or TRBV12-4 and TRBJ2-3; a weak D match, TRBD1 (5 bases). V was trimmed by 6 bases and J by 1 base, leaving 8 bases between them. This CDR3 is built from 13 residues. CDR3 sequence (DNA): TGTGCCAGCAGCTTCAGGGGCACAGATACGCAGTATATT. Amino acid sequence: CASSFRGTDTQYI.

V is TRBV30 and J is TRBJ2-1, with D unclear. The CDR3 length is 12 residues. Germline CDR1 and CDR2: GTSNPN and SVGIG (reference sequence). The germline V and J ends were trimmed by 3 bases and 6 bases, with 9 bases remaining between them. The CDR3 region has the DNA TGTGCCTGGAGAAAGAATTTCAATGAGCAGTTCTTC. This sequence encodes CAWRKNFNEQFF.

Points on this clonotype: A much larger clone is a single base away; this may be a read error. The rearrangement uses TRBV7-2 and TRBJ2-7, with D unresolved. Germline CDR1 is SGHTA and CDR2 is FQGNSA. V dropped 2 bases and J dropped 7 bases, with 6 bases sitting between them. This CDR3 spans 11 amino acids. This CDR3 is CASSLTPEQYF. The DNA of the CDR3 is TGTGCCAGCAGCTTAACCCCGGAGCAGTACTTC. Using reference TRBV7-2 and TRBJ2-7 for the parts outside the CDR3, the full variable domain is GAGVSQSPSNKVTEKGKDVELRCDPISGHTALYWYRQSLGQGLEFLIYFQGNSAPDKSGLPSDRFSAERTGGSVSTLTIQRTQQEDSAVYLCASSLTPEQYFGPGTRLTVT.